These T cell receptor beta chains were read from a single sample in a study of OX40 agonist ivuxolimab in advanced cancers. The repertoire was sequenced with immunoSEQ multiplex PCR; TCRdb's copy has only in-frame clones and lacks some. Here the sample spans fewer than 95,000 clones, approximately 90% being singletons. The material sequenced was CD4+ or CD8+ T cells sorted from blood, taken in a trial of the OX40 agonist ivuxolimab. The receptors shown here come from an adult with an advanced solid tumor such as melanoma, head and neck, liver or kidney cancer. Each CDR3 is given with its conserved first and last residue. Fields, in order: J gene, V gene, D gene, clone size, CDR3 protein, CDR3 DNA. A D gene is named only where the DNA matches it firmly. Clone sizes are given selectively: once, few, many, or a class where the clone is expanded.

J gene: TRBJ1-1
V gene: TRBV5-1
D gene: NA
clone size: NA
CDR3 protein: CASSPGANTEAFF
CDR3 DNA: TGCGCCAGCAGCCCGGGAGCGAACACTGAAGCTTTCTTT

J gene: TRBJ1-2
V gene: TRBV20-1
D gene: TRBD1
clone size: NA
CDR3 protein: CSGGDRYGYTF
CDR3 DNA: TGCAGTGGGGGGGACAGGTATGGCTACACCTTC

J gene: TRBJ2-1
V gene: TRBV7-8
D gene: TRBD2
clone size: NA
CDR3 protein: CASSTLGTSGSGNEQFF
CDR3 DNA: TGTGCCAGCAGCACCCTCGGGACTAGCGGGAGTGGTAATGAGCAGTTCTTC

J gene: TRBJ1-5
V gene: TRBV5-8
D gene: NA
clone size: NA
CDR3 protein: CASSFHGSGNQPQHF
CDR3 DNA: TGTGCCAGCAGCTTTCACGGAAGTGGCAATCAGCCCCAGCATTTT

J gene: TRBJ2-5
V gene: TRBV5-4
D gene: NA
clone size: NA
CDR3 protein: CASSLDRWEWAAQYF
CDR3 DNA: TGTGCCAGCAGCTTGGACAGGTGGGAGTGGGCGGCCCAGTACTTC

J gene: TRBJ2-5
V gene: TRBV9
D gene: NA
clone size: NA
CDR3 protein: CASSQVGETQYF
CDR3 DNA: TGTGCCAGCAGCCAGGTCGGGGAGACCCAGTACTTC

J gene: TRBJ2-7
V gene: TRBV28
D gene: NA
clone size: NA
CDR3 protein: CASSSPQGMRLYEQYF
CDR3 DNA: TGTGCCAGCAGTTCCCCCCAGGGCATGAGGCTCTACGAGCAGTACTTC

J gene: TRBJ2-2
V gene: TRBV13
D gene: TRBD2
clone size: NA
CDR3 protein: CASSLRSGGRNTGELFF
CDR3 DNA: TGTGCCAGCAGCTTACGTAGCGGGGGCCGTAACACCGGGGAGCTGTTTTTT

J gene: TRBJ2-7
V gene: TRBV4-1
D gene: TRBD2
clone size: NA
CDR3 protein: CASSQGAGVGYEQYF
CDR3 DNA: TGCGCCAGCAGCCAAGGGGCGGGAGTGGGGTACGAGCAGTACTTC

J gene: TRBJ1-1
V gene: TRBV11-3
D gene: NA
clone size: few
CDR3 protein: CASSPPGRSGNTEAFF
CDR3 DNA: TGTGCCAGCAGCCCTCCTGGACGGTCTGGGAACACTGAAGCTTTCTTT

J gene: TRBJ1-4
V gene: TRBV27
D gene: NA
clone size: NA
CDR3 protein: CASARGRGIYEKLFF
CDR3 DNA: TGTGCCAGCGCCCGGGGGCGCGGGATATATGAAAAACTGTTTTTT